The sequence of this T cell receptor beta chain was determined in a study of T cell responses to AZD1222 COVID-19 vaccine. Study results and caveats: Baseline seropositives among AZD1222 recipients totaled only six. Repertoire sampling was restricted to post-peak T cell response timepoints. It should be noted that donors were predominantly white British and more often female, and clonal diversity was possibly underestimated.

Comment on this clone: Its antigen remains unidentified.

Using immunoSEQ multiplex PCR, the repertoire was profiled, and TCRdb retains in-frame clones only, with some absent. The sample records around 100,000 clones, about 89% being singletons. The V end was cut by 0 bases, the J end by 5 bases, with 13 bases between. CDR1 is GTSNPN, CDR2 SVGIG, per germline (reference sequence). This CDR3 has 14 residues. This receptor was obtained from an adult who received the MenACWY meningococcal vaccine as a control. The genes are TRBV30 and TRBJ1-1; D gene uncertain. This sample comprised peripheral blood, obtained 28 days after the second dose of the MenACWY control vaccine. The CDR3 DNA reads TGTGCCTGGAGTGTGTTCCGACGAAGGACTGAAGCTTTCTTT. Residues: CAWSVFRRRTEAFF.